This is a list of T cell receptor beta chains from one sample in a study of T cells in Graves' hyperthyroidism and ophthalmopathy. From the multiplex PCR reads, TCRdb called clonotypes with MiXCR, one entry per CDR3 protein. Here the sample spans 200,000 to 250,000 distinct CDR3 sequences, roughly 15% being singletons. Sequenced material: blood. The source is a woman between 18 and 29 years old with Graves' ophthalmopathy. CDR3s include the opening cysteine and the closing phenylalanine or tryptophan. Fields, in order: CDR3 length, D gene, V gene, J gene, CDR3 protein. D genes are given only for firm matches.

16	-	TRBV5-5	TRBJ2-5	CASSLVHSDIQETQYF
14	-	TRBV19	TRBJ1-5	CASSISDWDQPQHF
14	TRBD1	TRBV12-3/TRBV12-4	TRBJ1-6	CASSSGTGFSPLHF
13	TRBD2	TRBV28	TRBJ2-5	CASTRGEGETQYF
12	-	TRBV25-1	TRBJ1-1	CASPSRRTEAFF
14	-	TRBV6-2/TRBV6-3	TRBJ2-1	CASSLERSYNEQFF
16	TRBD1	TRBV20-1	TRBJ2-7	CSARARNRGLSYEQYF
13	-	TRBV28	TRBJ1-2	CASGRAPFYGYTF
13	-	TRBV18	TRBJ1-1	CASSMGMNTEAFF
15	TRBD2	TRBV7-7	TRBJ2-5	CASSSTSGRGETQYF
15	-	TRBV28	TRBJ1-1	CASSFRGGGWTEAFF
14	-	TRBV7-2	TRBJ2-7	CASRGGRFSYEQYF
13	-	TRBV19	TRBJ1-4	CASGERSNEKLFF
14	-	TRBV7-2	TRBJ1-2	CASSSTHRNYGYTF
14	-	TRBV30	TRBJ2-7	CAWSVYGRDYEQYF
13	TRBD1	TRBV20-1	TRBJ1-5	CSAGTGWNQPQHF
13	-	TRBV28	TRBJ2-7	CASSQDVWVEQYF
15	-	TRBV5-1	TRBJ1-2	CASSSGYRNVYGYTF
16	TRBD2	TRBV13	TRBJ2-3	CASSLRLAGGGDTQYF
15	-	TRBV27	TRBJ1-6	CASSYGGRGNSPLHF
15	-	TRBV28	TRBJ1-3	CASSYYRARGNTIYF
12	-	TRBV20-1	TRBJ2-1	CSASPGSTEQFF